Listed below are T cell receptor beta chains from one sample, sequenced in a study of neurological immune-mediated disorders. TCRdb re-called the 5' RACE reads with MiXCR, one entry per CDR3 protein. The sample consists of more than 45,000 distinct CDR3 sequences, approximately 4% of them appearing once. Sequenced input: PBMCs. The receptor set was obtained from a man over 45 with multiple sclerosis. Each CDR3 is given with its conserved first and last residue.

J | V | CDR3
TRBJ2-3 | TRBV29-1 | CSESSSGHTQYF
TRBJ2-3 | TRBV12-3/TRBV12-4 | CASSPSGGQGDTQYF
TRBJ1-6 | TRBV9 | CASSVDGISSSPLHF
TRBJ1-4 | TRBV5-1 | CASGAQGATNEKLFF
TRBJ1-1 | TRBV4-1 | CASSQESSAMRGQNF
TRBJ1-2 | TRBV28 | CASSLRYGYTF
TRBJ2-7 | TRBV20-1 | CSARHRGSYEQYF
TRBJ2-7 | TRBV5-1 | CASSLIGAIYEQYF
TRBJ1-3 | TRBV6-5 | CASSYSTGSGNTIYF
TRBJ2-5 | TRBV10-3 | CAISQTSGGPYQETQYF
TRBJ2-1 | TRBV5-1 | CASSLGDRGSNEQFF
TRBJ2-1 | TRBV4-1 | CASSQPGQGAVEQFF
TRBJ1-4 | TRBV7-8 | CASSGGGTTEKLFF
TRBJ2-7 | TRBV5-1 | CASSATSGPFLEQYF
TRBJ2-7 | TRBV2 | CASRGGPPVIDEQYF
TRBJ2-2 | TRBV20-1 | CRVTGGEELFF
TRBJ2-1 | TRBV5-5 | CASSLKNPYNEQFF
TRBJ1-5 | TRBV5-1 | CASSSTGEYQPQHF
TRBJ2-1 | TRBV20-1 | CSAKRQLDNEQFF
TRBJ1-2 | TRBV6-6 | CASSYYPGTRYGYTF
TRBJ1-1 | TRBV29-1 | CSVPGTGSTEAFF
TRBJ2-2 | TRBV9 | CASSVRQSPNTGELFF
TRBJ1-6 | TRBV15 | CATSRDPGSDSPLHF
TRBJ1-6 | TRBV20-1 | CSAVPGGRSYNSPLHF